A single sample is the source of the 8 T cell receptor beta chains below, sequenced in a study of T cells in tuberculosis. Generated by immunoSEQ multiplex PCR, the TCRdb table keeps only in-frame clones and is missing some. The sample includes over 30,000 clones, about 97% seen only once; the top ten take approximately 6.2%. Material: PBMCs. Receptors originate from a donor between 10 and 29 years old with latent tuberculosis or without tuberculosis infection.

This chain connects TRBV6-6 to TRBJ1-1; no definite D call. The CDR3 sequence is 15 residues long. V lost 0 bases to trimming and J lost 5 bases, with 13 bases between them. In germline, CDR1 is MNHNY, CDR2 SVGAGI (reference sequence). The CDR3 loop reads CASSYSADTGTEAFF. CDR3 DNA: TGTGCCAGCAGTTACTCTGCGGATACTGGAACTGAAGCTTTCTTT.

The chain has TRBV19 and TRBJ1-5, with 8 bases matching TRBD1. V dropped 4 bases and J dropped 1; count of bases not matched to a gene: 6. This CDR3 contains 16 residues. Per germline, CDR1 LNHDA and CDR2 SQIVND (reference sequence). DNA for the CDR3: TGTGCCAGTAGTAAGCAGGGGGCGAGGAGCAATCAGCCCCAGCATTTT. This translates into CASSKQGARSNQPQHF.

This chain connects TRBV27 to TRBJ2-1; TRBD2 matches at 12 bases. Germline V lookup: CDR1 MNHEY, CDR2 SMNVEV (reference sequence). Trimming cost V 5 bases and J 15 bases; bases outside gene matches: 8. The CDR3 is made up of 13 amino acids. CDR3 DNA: TGTGCCAGCAGTCCACCGACTAGCGGGAGTCTGTTCTTC. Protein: CASSPPTSGSLFF.

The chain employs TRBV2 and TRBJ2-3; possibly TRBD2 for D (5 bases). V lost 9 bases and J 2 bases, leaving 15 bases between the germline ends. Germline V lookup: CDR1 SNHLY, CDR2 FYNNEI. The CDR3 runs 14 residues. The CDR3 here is CASSVAHLTDTQYF. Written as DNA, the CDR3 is TGTGCCAGTTCAGTAGCGCACCTCACAGATACGCAGTATTTT.

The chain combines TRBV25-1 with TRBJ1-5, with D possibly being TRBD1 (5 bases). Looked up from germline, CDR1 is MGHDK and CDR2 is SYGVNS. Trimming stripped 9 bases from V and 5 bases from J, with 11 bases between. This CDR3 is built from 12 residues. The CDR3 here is CARGGGDQPQHF. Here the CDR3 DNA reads TGTGCCAGGGGGGGTGGGGATCAGCCCCAGCATTTT.

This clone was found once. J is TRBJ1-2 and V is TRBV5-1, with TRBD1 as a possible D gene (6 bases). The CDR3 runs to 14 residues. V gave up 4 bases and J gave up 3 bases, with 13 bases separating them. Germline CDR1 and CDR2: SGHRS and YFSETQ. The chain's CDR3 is CASSPATGHYGYTF. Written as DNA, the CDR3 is TGCGCCAGCAGCCCCGCCACAGGGCACTATGGCTACACCTTC.

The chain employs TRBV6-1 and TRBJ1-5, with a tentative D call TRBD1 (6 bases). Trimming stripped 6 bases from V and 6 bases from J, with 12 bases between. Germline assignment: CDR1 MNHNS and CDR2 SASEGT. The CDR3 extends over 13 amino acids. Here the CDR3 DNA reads TGTGCCAGCAGAAGTACAGGGTCTCAGCCCCAGCATTTT. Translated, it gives CASRSTGSQPQHF.

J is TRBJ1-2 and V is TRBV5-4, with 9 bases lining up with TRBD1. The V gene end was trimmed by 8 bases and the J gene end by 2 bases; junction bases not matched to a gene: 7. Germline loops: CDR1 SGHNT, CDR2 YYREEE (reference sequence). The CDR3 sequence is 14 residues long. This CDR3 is CASGNRGLNYGYTF. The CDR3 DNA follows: TGTGCCAGTGGGAACAGGGGGCTGAACTATGGCTACACCTTC.